This TCR beta chain came from a study of T cells in Graves' hyperthyroidism and ophthalmopathy. Patients aged 18 to 65 had newly diagnosed hyperthyroidism of under 2 months' duration. This clonotype came up a few times. This CDR3 spans 14 amino acids. V shed 2 bases and J shed 5 bases, with 12 bases lying between them. Germline V gene lookup returns CDR1 MGHDK and CDR2 SYGVNS. Amplification of TCR beta CDR3 regions used RNA as the template. Carried out on the TCR CDR3, a first-round RT-PCR used the HTBI primer set. TCRdb re-analysed the multiplex PCR reads in MiXCR, keeping a single row per CDR3 protein. The sample has approximately 24,000 distinct CDR3 sequences, less than 65% seen once; the top ten hold 25%.

V usage is TRBV25-1 and J usage is TRBJ2-5; no definite D call. This receptor was obtained from a middle-aged woman with Graves' hyperthyroidism that later progressed to Graves' ophthalmopathy. Input material: blood. The CDR3 region has the DNA TGTGCCAGCAGTGAAGGGCGCCAAGGGGAGACCCAGTACTTC. Residues: CASSEGRQGETQYF.